This T cell receptor (beta chain) came from a study of identical twins. Notes on the study in general: There were fewer insertions in abundant cord blood beta clonotypes, but memory repertoires showed no such pattern. Monozygotic twins shared more out-of-frame TCR alpha than recombination models predicted.

MiXCR, applied by TCRdb to the 5' RACE reads, yields one record per CDR3 protein. The sample lists 510,000 or so distinct CDR3 sequences, approximately 16% occurring once. Germline V gene sequence: CDR1 SGHRS, CDR2 YFSETQ. V lost 4 bases, J lost 2 bases, and 16 bases lay in between. The CDR3 sequence is 15 residues long. A few counts support this clonotype. The antigen is undetermined. The CDR3 does not close with the conserved phenylalanine or tryptophan, likely indicating a read error. These sequences were also reported in another study, on yellow fever vaccine responses in identical twins. That source notes: Reportedly, the T cell response mounted by twins to vaccine seemed partly convergent, partly personalized.

Sample: CD4+ T cells sorted from blood. The clonotype was recovered from a woman under 30 in good health. This sequence joins TRBV5-1 and TRBJ2-7; D not resolved. CDR3 bases: TGCGCCAGCAGCCCAACCCGGGCCGTCGCCTACGAGCAGTACTCC. It translates to CASSPTRAVAYEQYS.